This TCR beta chain is from a study of Graves' ophthalmopathy and Graves' hyperthyroidism. Notes on this clonotype: Its antigen is unidentified.

General observations from the study: Ophthalmopathy versus stable hyperthyroidism: 13-signature model gave around 86% sensitivity, less than 82% specificity. Also, most clonotypes expanded in the thyroid above 0.001 frequency appeared in blood.

RNA transcripts were the source from which TCR beta CDR3 regions were amplified. The first round was an RT-PCR with HTBI primers, and the second round was a multiplex PCR. Each CDR3 protein is one row after TCRdb ran MiXCR on the multiplex PCR reads. The data show nearly 400,000 distinct CDR3 sequences, about 16% seen once. Moderately to severely active ophthalmopathy under 3 months, CAS at least 3, NOSPECS at least 4. A roughly 10 ml volume of fresh peripheral blood provided the PBMCs. CDR1 SGHRS and CDR2 YFSETQ come from the germline V gene. This CDR3 has 14 residues. Trimming pared 0 bases from V and 6 bases from J, leaving 12 bases between.

The J gene is TRBJ2-5, the V gene TRBV5-1, with D maybe TRBD1 (6 bases). The material sequenced was peripheral blood. The receptor was isolated from a woman aged 18-29 years with Graves' ophthalmopathy. CDR3 in DNA: TGCGCCAGCAGCTTGGGGCAGGGGTGGAAGACCCAGTACTTC. This translates into CASSLGQGWKTQYF. The full variable domain, rest sourced from reference TRBV5-1 and TRBJ2-5, is KAGVTQTPRYLIKTRGQQVTLSCSPISGHRSVSWYQQTPGQGLQFLFEYFSETQRNKGNFPGRFSGRQFSNSRSEMNVSTLELGDSALYLCASSLGQGWKTQYFGPGTRLLVL.